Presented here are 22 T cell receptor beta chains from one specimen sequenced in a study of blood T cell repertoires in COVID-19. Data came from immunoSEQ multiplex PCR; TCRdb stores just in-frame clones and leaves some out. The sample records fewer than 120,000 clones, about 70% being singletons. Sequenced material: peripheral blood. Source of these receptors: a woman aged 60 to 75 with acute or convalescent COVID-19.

As DNA, the CDR3 is TGTGCCAGCGCCACCGGGATGTACTATGGCTACACCTTC. It is translated as CASATGMYYGYTF. The chain links TRBV12-3 or TRBV12-4 to TRBJ1-2; no firm D call. Between the trimmed V and J ends, which lost 8 bases and 3 bases, there was a span of 13 bases. The CDR3 has 13 residues.

CDR3 sequence (DNA): TGTGCCAGCAGCTCCTGGACAGGGGAAGAGACCCAGTACTTC. Protein product: CASSSWTGEETQYF. The genes are TRBV5-4 and TRBJ2-5, with 9 bases fitting TRBD1. The germline CDR1 and CDR2 sequences are SGHNT and YYREEE (reference sequence). The CDR3 consists of 14 residues. The junction had 3 bases not matched to a gene; V was cut back by 3 bases and J by 3 bases.

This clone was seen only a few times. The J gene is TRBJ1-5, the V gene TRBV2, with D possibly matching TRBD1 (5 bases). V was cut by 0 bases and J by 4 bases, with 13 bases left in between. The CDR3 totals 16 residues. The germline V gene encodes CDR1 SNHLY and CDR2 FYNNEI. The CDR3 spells CASSEAQIGGNQPQHF. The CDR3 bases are TGTGCCAGCAGTGAAGCGCAAATCGGGGGGAATCAGCCCCAGCATTTT.

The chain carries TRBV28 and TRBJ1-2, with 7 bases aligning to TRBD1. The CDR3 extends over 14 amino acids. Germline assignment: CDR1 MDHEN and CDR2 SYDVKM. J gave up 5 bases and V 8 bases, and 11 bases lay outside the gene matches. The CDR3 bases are TGTGCCAGCGGGACAACGGGACAGTCTTATGGCTACACCTTC. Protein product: CASGTTGQSYGYTF.

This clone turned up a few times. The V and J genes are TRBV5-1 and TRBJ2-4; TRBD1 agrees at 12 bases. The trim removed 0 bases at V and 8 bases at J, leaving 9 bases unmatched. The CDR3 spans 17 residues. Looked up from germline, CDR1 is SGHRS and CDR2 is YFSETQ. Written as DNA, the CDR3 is TGCGCCAGCAGCTTGGAGGGACAGGGGGCAGGCGTAGACATTCAGTACTTC. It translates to CASSLEGQGAGVDIQYF.

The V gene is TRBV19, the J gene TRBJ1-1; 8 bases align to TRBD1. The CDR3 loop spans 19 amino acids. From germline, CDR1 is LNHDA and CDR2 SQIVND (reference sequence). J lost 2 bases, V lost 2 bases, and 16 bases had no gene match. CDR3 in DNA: TGTGCCAGTAGTATATTGCGAGGGAACAGGGGGGGCAGAAACACTGAAGCTTTCTTT. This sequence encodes CASSILRGNRGGRNTEAFF.

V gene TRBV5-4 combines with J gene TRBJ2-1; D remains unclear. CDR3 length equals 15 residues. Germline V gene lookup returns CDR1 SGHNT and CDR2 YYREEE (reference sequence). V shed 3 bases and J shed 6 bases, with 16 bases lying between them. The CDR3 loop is CASSSQRSLANEQFF. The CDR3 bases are TGTGCCAGCAGCTCGCAACGGTCCCTCGCCAATGAGCAGTTCTTC.

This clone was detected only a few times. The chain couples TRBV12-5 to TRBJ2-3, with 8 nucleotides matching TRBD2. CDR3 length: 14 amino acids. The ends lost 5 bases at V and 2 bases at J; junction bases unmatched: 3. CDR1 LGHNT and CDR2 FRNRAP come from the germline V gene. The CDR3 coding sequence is TGTGCTAGTGGTCCAGCGGGGGACACAGATACGCAGTATTTT. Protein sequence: CASGPAGDTDTQYF. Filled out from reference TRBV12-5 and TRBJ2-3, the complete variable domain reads DARVTQTPRHKVTEMGQEVTMRCQPILGHNTVFWYRQTMMQGLELLAYFRNRAPLDDSGMPKDRFSAEMPDATLATLKIQPSEPRDSAVYFCASGPAGDTDTQYFGPGTRLTVL.

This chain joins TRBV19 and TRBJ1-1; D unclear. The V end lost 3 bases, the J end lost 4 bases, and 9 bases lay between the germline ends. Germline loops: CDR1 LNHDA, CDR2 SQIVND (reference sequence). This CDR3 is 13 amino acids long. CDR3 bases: TGTGCCAGTAGTATGGCCGGCGGCACTGAAGCTTTCTTT. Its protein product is CASSMAGGTEAFF.

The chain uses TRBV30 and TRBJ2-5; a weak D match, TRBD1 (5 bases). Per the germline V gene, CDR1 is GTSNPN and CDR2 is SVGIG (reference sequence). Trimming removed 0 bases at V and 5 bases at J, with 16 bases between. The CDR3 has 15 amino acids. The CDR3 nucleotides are TGTGCCTGGAGTGTAGGGGTCACGCGGCGGGAGACCCAGTACTTC. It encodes CAWSVGVTRRETQYF.

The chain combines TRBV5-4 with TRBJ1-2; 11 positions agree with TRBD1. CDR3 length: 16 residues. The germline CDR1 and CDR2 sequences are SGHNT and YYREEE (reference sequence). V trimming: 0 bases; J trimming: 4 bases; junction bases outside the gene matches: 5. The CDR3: CASSLGSGTGGYGYTF. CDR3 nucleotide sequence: TGTGCCAGCAGCTTGGGATCCGGGACAGGGGGCTATGGCTACACCTTC.

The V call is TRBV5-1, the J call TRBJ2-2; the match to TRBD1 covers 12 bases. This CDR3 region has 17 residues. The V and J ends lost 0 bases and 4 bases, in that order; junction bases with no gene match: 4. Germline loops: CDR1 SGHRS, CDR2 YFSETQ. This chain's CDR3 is CASSLAAGQGATGELFF. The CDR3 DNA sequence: TGCGCCAGCAGCTTGGCCGCGGGACAGGGGGCCACCGGGGAGCTGTTTTTT. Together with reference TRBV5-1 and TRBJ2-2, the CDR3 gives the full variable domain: KAGVTQTPRYLIKTRGQQVTLSCSPISGHRSVSWYQQTPGQGLQFLFEYFSETQRNKGNFPGRFSGRQFSNSRSEMNVSTLELGDSALYLCASSLAAGQGATGELFFGEGSRLTVL.

CDR3 sequence (DNA): TGTGCCAGCTCACTGAACACCGCAGGGAATGGAAACACCATATATTTT. It translates to CASSLNTAGNGNTIYF. The chain links TRBV18 to TRBJ1-3; possibly TRBD1 for D (5 bases). In germline, CDR1 is KGHSH, CDR2 LQKENI. Trimming took 4 bases from V and 3 from J, leaving 16 bases between them. The CDR3 loop spans 16 amino acids.

The CDR3 here is CASSLVGQSQRETQYF. As DNA, the CDR3 is TGTGCCAGCAGCTTGGTGGGGCAGTCTCAACGGGAGACCCAGTACTTC. This sequence joins TRBV11-2 and TRBJ2-5; the D gene is possibly TRBD1 (5 bases). CDR1 SGHAT and CDR2 FQNNGV come from the germline V gene. V was trimmed by 3 bases and J by 5 bases, leaving 19 bases between them. CDR3 size: 16 residues.

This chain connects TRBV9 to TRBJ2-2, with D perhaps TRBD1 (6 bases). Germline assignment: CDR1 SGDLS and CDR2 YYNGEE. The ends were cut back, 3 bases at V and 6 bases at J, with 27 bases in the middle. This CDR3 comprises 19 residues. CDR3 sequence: CASSDDRSYRSFQAGELFF. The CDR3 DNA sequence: TGTGCCAGCAGCGACGACAGGAGCTATCGCAGTTTTCAAGCCGGGGAGCTGTTTTTT.

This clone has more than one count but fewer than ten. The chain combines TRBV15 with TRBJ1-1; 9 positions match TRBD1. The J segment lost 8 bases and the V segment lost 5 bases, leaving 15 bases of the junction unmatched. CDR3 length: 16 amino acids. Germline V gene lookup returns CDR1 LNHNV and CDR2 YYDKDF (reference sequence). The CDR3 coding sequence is TGTGCCACCAGCCCCAGGAGAGGGACAGGGAGAGAGGAAGCTTTCTTT. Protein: CATSPRRGTGREEAFF.

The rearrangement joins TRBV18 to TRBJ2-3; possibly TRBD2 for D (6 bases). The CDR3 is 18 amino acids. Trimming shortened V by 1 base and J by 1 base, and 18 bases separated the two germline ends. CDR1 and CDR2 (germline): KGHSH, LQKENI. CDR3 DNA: TGTGCCAGCTCACCACGACGGGCGGGGCTACAGGGCACAGATACGCAGTATTTT. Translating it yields CASSPRRAGLQGTDTQYF. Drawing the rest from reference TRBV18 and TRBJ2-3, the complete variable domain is NAGVMQNPRHLVRRRGQEARLRCSPMKGHSHVYWYRQLPEEGLKFMVYLQKENIIDESGMPKERFSAEFPKEGPSILRIQQVVRGDSAAYFCASSPRRAGLQGTDTQYFGPGTRLTVL.

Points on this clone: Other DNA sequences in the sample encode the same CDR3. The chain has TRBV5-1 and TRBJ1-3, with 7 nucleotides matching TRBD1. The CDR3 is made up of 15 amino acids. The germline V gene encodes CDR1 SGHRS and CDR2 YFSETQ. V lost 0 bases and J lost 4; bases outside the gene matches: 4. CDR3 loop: CASSLDRGGGNTIYF. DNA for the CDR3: TGCGCCAGCAGCTTGGACAGGGGAGGAGGAAACACCATATATTTT.

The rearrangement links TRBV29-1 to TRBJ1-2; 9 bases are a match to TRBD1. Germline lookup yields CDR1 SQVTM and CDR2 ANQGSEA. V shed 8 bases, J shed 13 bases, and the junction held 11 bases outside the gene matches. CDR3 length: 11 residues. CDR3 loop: CSLGQGASSTF. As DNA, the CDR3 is TGCAGCCTGGGACAGGGAGCTTCCTCCACCTTC.

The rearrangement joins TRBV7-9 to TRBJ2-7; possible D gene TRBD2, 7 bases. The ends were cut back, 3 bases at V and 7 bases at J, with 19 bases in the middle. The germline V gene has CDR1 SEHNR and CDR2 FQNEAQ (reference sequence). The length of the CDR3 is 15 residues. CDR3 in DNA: TGTGCCAGCAGCTTTGCGGGGGCCCCCAGTGCGGAGCAGTACTTC. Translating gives CASSFAGAPSAEQYF.

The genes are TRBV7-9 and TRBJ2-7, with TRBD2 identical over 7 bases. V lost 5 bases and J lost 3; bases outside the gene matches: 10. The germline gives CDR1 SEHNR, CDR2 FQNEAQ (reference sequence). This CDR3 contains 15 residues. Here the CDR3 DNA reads TGTGCCAGCAGCGGTATTGGCGGGGGAAGCTACGAGCAGTACTTC. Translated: CASSGIGGGSYEQYF.

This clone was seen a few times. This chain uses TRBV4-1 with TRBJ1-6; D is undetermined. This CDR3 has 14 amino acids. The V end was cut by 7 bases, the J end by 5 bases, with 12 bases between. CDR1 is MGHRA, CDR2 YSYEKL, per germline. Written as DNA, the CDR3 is TGCGCCAGCACCCGAGGTGTCGATAATTCACCCCTCCACTTT. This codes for CASTRGVDNSPLHF.